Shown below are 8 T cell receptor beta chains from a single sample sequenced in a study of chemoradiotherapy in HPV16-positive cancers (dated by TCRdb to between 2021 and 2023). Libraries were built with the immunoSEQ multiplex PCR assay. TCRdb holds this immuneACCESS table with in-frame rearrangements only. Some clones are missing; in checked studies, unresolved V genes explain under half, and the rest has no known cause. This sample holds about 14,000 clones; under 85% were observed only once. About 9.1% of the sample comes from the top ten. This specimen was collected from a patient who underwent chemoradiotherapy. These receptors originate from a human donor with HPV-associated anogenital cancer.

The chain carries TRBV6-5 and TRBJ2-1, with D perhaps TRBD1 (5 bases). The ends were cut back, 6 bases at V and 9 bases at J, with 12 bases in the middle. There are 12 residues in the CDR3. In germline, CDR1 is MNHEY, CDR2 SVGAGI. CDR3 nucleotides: TGTGCCAGCAGGGTAGGGGTCGGTGAGCAGTTCTTC. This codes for CASRVGVGEQFF.

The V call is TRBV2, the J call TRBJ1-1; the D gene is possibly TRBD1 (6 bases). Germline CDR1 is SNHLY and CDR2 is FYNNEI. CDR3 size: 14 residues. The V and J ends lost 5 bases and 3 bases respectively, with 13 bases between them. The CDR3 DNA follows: TGTGCCAGCAGTCCCAGGGACACCCACACTGAAGCTTTCTTT. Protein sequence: CASSPRDTHTEAFF.

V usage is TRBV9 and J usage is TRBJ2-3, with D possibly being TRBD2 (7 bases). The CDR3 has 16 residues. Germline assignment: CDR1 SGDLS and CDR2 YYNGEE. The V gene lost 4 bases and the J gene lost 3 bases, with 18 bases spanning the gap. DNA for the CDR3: TGTGCCAGCAGCCCCAAGGGGGGGGATGGGACAGATACGCAGTATTTT. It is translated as CASSPKGGDGTDTQYF.

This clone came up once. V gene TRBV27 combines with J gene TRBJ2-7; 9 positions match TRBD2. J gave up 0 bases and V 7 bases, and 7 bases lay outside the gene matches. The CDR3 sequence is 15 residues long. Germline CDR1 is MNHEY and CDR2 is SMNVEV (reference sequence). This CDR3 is CASNPASGNSYEQYF. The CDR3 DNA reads TGTGCCAGCAATCCCGCTAGCGGGAACTCCTACGAGCAGTACTTC.

The CDR3 bases are TGCGCCAGCAGCTTTTCTAGCGGGTCCTACAATGAGCAGTTCTTC. Translated, it gives CASSFSSGSYNEQFF. The chain employs TRBV5-1 and TRBJ2-1, with 8 bases lining up with TRBD2. V shed 2 bases, J shed 1 base, and the junction held 2 bases outside the gene matches. CDR3 size: 15 residues. In germline, CDR1 is SGHRS, CDR2 YFSETQ.

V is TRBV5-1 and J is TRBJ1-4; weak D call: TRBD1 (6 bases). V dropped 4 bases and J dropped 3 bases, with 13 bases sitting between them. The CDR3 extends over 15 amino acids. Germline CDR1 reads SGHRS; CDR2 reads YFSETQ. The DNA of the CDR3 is TGCGCCAGCAGCCTACAGGGTAGTGCTAATGAAAAACTGTTTTTT. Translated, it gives CASSLQGSANEKLFF.

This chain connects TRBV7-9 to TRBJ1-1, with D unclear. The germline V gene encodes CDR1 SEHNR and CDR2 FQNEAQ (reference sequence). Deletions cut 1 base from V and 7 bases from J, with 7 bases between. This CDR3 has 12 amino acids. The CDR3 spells CASSLVINEAFF. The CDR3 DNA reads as TGTGCCAGCAGCTTAGTTATTAATGAAGCTTTCTTT.

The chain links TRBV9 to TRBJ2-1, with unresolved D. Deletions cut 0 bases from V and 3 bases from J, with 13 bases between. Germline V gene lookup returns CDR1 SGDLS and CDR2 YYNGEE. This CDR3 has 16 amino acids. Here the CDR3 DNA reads TGTGCCAGCAGCGTAGGATCCACCCTTCTCTACAATGAGCAGTTCTTC. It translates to CASSVGSTLLYNEQFF. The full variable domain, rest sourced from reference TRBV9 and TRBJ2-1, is DSGVTQTPKHLITATGQRVTLRCSPRSGDLSVYWYQQSLDQGLQFLIQYYNGEERAKGNILERFSAQQFPDLHSELNLSSLELGDSALYFCASSVGSTLLYNEQFFGPGTRLTVL.